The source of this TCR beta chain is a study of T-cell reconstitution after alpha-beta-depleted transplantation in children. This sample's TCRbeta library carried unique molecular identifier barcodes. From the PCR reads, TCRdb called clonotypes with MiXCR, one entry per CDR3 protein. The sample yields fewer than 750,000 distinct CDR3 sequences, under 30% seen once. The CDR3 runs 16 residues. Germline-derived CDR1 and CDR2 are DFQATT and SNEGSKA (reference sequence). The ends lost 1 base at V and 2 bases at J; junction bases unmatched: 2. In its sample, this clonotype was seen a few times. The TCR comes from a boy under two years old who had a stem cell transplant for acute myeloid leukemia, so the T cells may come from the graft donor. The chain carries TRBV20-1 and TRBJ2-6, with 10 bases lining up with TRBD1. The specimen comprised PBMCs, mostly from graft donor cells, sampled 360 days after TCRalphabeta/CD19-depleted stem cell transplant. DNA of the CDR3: TGCAGTGCTAGAGGGGGGACAGGGGCTGGGGCCAACGTCCTGACTTTC. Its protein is CSARGGTGAGANVLTF.